Listed here are 28 T cell receptor beta chains from one sample, sequenced in a study of molecular identifiers for immune sequencing clone quantification. TCRdb reanalysed the PCR reads using MiXCR and keeps one entry per CDR3 protein. The sample has more than 85,000 distinct CDR3 sequences; 30% to 35% are singletons. Sample: naive CD8+ T cells from blood, with Jurkat cell RNA spiked in. As to subset: FACS-sorted CD8+CD4-CCR7+CD45RA+ naive T cells. These receptors originate from a human donor in good health. Some libraries in this study had Jurkat cell RNA spiked in.

The chain couples TRBV12-3 or TRBV12-4 to TRBJ2-3; D possibly corresponds to TRBD2 (5 bases). Trimming cost V 5 bases and J 4 bases, with 16 bases left between them. CDR3 length: 15 amino acids. CDR3 DNA sequence: TGTGCCAGCAGTCAGACTACACCTGCCTCAGATACGCAGTATTTT. Its translation: CASSQTTPASDTQYF.

Comments on this clonotype: The junction does not match germline at one end; this may be a read error. The chain is built from TRBV11-2 and TRBJ2-7, with 9 bases aligning to TRBD1. Germline V gene sequence: CDR1 SGHAT, CDR2 FQNNGV. CDR3 length equals 14 residues. In nucleotides, the CDR3 is TGTGCCAGCAGCGTGGGGACAGGGAACTACAAGCAGTACTTC. Encoded protein: CASSVGTGNYKQYF.

This clonotype was observed a few times. The chain combines TRBV11-3 with TRBJ2-1; D is perhaps TRBD1 (5 bases). The germline V and J ends were trimmed by 1 base and 5 bases, with 12 bases remaining between them. This CDR3 spans 15 amino acids. CDR1 and CDR2 from the germline V gene are SGHNT and YENEEA. CDR3 sequence: CASSLVSGLDNEQFF. Written as DNA, the CDR3 is TGTGCCAGCAGCTTAGTGTCAGGGTTGGACAATGAGCAGTTCTTC.

The rearrangement links TRBV3-1 to TRBJ1-1; no definite D call. In germline, CDR1 is LGHDT, CDR2 YNNKEL (reference sequence). CDR3 length: 15 residues. The germline V and J ends were trimmed by 4 bases and 4 bases, with 16 bases remaining between them. The CDR3 is CASSLISLGFTEAFF. CDR3 DNA: TGTGCCAGCAGCCTAATTTCCCTTGGCTTCACTGAAGCTTTCTTT.

This clonotype was observed a handful of times. The junction departs from germline at one end; a sequencing error may be responsible. The chain carries TRBV18 and TRBJ2-5, with 9 bases aligning to TRBD1. This CDR3 region has 15 residues. Germline CDR1 is KGHSH and CDR2 is LQKENI. CDR3 residues: CASSHRDREVETKYF. In nucleotides, the CDR3 is TGTGCCAGCTCCCACCGGGACAGGGAGGTGGAGACCAAGTACTTC.

The chain has TRBV18 and TRBJ1-5; a possible D gene is TRBD1 (5 bases). The CDR3 extends over 18 amino acids. V lost 0 bases and J 0 bases, leaving 15 bases between the germline ends. In germline, CDR1 is KGHSH, CDR2 LQKENI. CDR3 nucleotides: TGTGCCAGCTCACCACCAGGACACGCCCTATATAGCAATCAGCCCCAGCATTTT. Amino acid sequence: CASSPPGHALYSNQPQHF.

Note on this clonotype: This clone may be a read error of a much larger clone one base away. The chain joins TRBV7-9 to TRBJ1-1, with a possible D match to TRBD1 (5 bases). The CDR3 spans 16 residues. The germline gives CDR1 SEHNR, CDR2 FQNEAQ (reference sequence). Trimming removed 5 bases at V and 6 bases at J, with 22 bases between. In DNA, the CDR3 is TGTGCCAGCAGCCCCGGGGGGTGGGCAAGGGTGGCTGAAGCTTTCTTT. Its translation is CASSPGGWARVAEAFF.

This clonotype showed up many times. The chain carries TRBV5-8 and TRBJ2-1, with 7 bases matching TRBD2. The trim removed 7 bases at V and 7 bases at J, leaving 11 bases unmatched. This CDR3 contains 14 residues. Germline-derived CDR1 and CDR2 are SGHTS and YDEGEE. This CDR3 reads CASSIWRESNEQFF. The DNA for the CDR3 is TGTGCCAGCTCTATCTGGCGGGAGTCGAATGAGCAGTTCTTC.

This clonotype was counted only a few times. The chain couples TRBV7-9 to TRBJ2-3, with no clear D. The CDR3 sequence is 12 residues long. Trimming cost V 6 bases and J 6 bases, with 10 bases left between them. Germline CDR1 is SEHNR and CDR2 is FQNEAQ (reference sequence). CDR3 loop: CASRTMLDTQYF. In DNA, the CDR3 is TGTGCCAGCAGAACTATGTTGGATACGCAGTATTTT.

Many counts were recorded for this clonotype. The chain has TRBV7-9 and TRBJ1-6, with D tentatively TRBD1 (6 bases). This CDR3 has 13 residues. Trimming removed 6 bases from V and 10 bases from J, with 13 bases in between. Per the germline V gene, CDR1 is SEHNR and CDR2 is FQNEAQ (reference sequence). The CDR3 nucleotides read TGTGCCAGCAGAGAGGACAGTTACTCACCCCTCCACTTT. This gives the protein CASREDSYSPLHF.

The chain has TRBV4-2 and TRBJ2-1; TRBD2 agrees at 9 bases. From germline, CDR1 is LGHNA and CDR2 YNFKEQ. After removal of 5 bases from V and 0 bases from J, the junction contained 14 bases not matched to a gene. The CDR3 is 19 amino acids. The CDR3 DNA sequence: TGTGCCAGCAGCTCACCGTGGCTAGCGGGGTCGGGCTCCTACAATGAGCAGTTCTTC. It encodes CASSSPWLAGSGSYNEQFF.

The DNA for the CDR3 is TGCGCCAGCAGCCAAAACAGGGTCAGGAATGAGCAGTTCTTC. It specifies CASSQNRVRNEQFF. The V call is TRBV4-3, the J call TRBJ2-1; D may be TRBD1 (6 bases). The germline CDR1 and CDR2 sequences are LGHNA and YSLEER. The CDR3 has 14 residues. With 2 bases removed from V and 7 bases from J, the gap between germline ends came to 12 bases.

In this sample, this clonotype turned up a few times. This rearrangement joins TRBV7-9 to TRBJ2-7; D gene uncertain. V dropped 1 base and J dropped 3 bases, with 10 bases sitting between them. This CDR3 spans 14 amino acids. The germline V gene encodes CDR1 SEHNR and CDR2 FQNEAQ (reference sequence). CDR3 in DNA: TGTGCCAGCAGCTTAGTGGGGTCCTTCTACGAGCAGTACTTC. Protein sequence: CASSLVGSFYEQYF.

Ten or more counts support this clonotype. V gene TRBV7-9 combines with J gene TRBJ2-3; 7 bases map to TRBD1. The CDR3 has 13 residues. V dropped 5 bases and J dropped 3; count of bases not matched to a gene: 2. Looked up from germline, CDR1 is SEHNR and CDR2 is FQNEAQ (reference sequence). CDR3 coding DNA: TGTGCCAGCAGCGGACAGGCTACAGATACGCAGTATTTT. Its translation is CASSGQATDTQYF.

This clonotype was counted at least ten times. This chain links TRBV29-1 with TRBJ2-2; 8 nucleotides agree with TRBD1. V gave up 1 base and J gave up 5 bases; unmatched junction bases: 3. The CDR3 totals 14 residues. The germline gives CDR1 SQVTM, CDR2 ANQGSEA. The CDR3 DNA follows: TGCAGCGTTGAAGGGACAGGGAAAACCGGGGAGCTGTTTTTT. Its translation: CSVEGTGKTGELFF.

V and J are TRBV4-3 and TRBJ2-1; 7 bases align to TRBD2. V lost 0 bases to trimming and J lost 5 bases; unmatched junction nucleotides: 10. The V gene's germline CDR1 is LGHNA and CDR2 YSLEER. CDR3 length equals 17 residues. CDR3 sequence reads: CASSQEVAGATNNEQFF. For the CDR3, the DNA is TGCGCCAGCAGCCAAGAAGTCGCGGGAGCCACCAACAATGAGCAGTTCTTC.

This clonotype was picked up one time. This may stem from a read error, because a much larger clone lies one nucleotide away. The rearrangement uses TRBV29-1 and TRBJ1-5; maybe TRBD1 (6 bases). Trimming took off 1 base at V and 6 bases at J, with 16 bases between the two ends. The CDR3 is 15 residues long. CDR1 SQVTM and CDR2 ANQGSEA come from the germline V gene. CDR3 DNA: TGCAGCGTTGAAGTCGGACCAGGGGCGGGTCAGCCCCAGCATTTT. The encoded protein is CSVEVGPGAGQPQHF.

This clonotype was counted between two and nine times. This chain connects TRBV7-9 to TRBJ1-4, with a possible D match to TRBD1 (5 bases). The V end was cut by 5 bases, the J end by 8 bases, with 15 bases between. Looked up from germline, CDR1 is SEHNR and CDR2 is FQNEAQ (reference sequence). The CDR3 extends over 14 amino acids. CDR3 amino acids: CASSGRDRAEKLFF. The CDR3 DNA reads TGTGCCAGCAGCGGACGGGACCGGGCCGAAAAACTGTTTTTT. The full variable domain, completed using reference TRBV7-9 and TRBJ1-4, is DTGVSQNPRHKITKRGQNVTFRCDPISEHNRLYWYRQTLGQGPEFLTYFQNEAQLEKSRLLSDRFSAERPKGSFSTLEIQRTEQGDSAMYLCASSGRDRAEKLFFGSGTQLSVL.

V is TRBV27 and J is TRBJ2-5, with 9 bases aligning to TRBD2. The CDR3 is 16 residues long. Germline loops: CDR1 MNHEY, CDR2 SMNVEV (reference sequence). The V and J ends lost 3 bases and 7 bases, in that order; junction bases with no gene match: 12. CDR3 loop: CASSLLVSGSFGTQYF. The CDR3 nucleotides read TGTGCCAGCAGTTTGCTAGTTAGCGGGAGTTTTGGGACCCAGTACTTC.

Notes on this clonotype: Given a much more abundant clone one base away, this may be a read error. The rearrangement joins TRBV5-1 to TRBJ2-3; weak D call: TRBD1 (6 bases). The CDR3 sequence is 15 residues long. Germline V CDR1 and CDR2: SGHRS, YFSETQ. CDR3 coding DNA: TGCGCCAGCAGCCCGCCGGACAGCTACACAGATACGCAGTGTTTT. This codes for CASSPPDSYTDTQCF.

This clonotype came up a few times. This sequence joins TRBV12-3 or TRBV12-4 and TRBJ2-1, with D tentatively TRBD1 or TRBD2 (5 bases each). V lost 5 bases, J lost 10 bases, and 15 bases lay in between. The CDR3 is 13 residues long. The CDR3 sequence: CASSPQQGREQFF. In DNA, the CDR3 is TGTGCCAGCAGTCCCCAGCAGGGACGGGAGCAGTTCTTC.

The chain couples TRBV12-3 or TRBV12-4 to TRBJ2-7; possible D gene TRBD2, 5 bases. The germline V and J ends were trimmed by 0 bases and 5 bases, with 8 bases remaining between them. The CDR3 is 13 residues long. The DNA for the CDR3 is TGTGCCAGCAGTTTAGCTGGGAGCGACGAGCAGTACTTC. Translation gives CASSLAGSDEQYF.

Details on this clonotype: With a much larger clone just one base away, this may be a read error. The chain couples TRBV28 to TRBJ2-6, with D unclear. V lost 0 bases to trimming and J lost 4 bases, with 10 bases between them. This CDR3 has 16 residues. Germline-derived CDR1 and CDR2 are MDHEN and SYDVKM. This chain's CDR3 is CASSLCRGAGANVLTF. The CDR3 bases are TGTGCCAGCAGTTTATGTCGAGGCGCAGGGGCCAACGTCCTGACTTTC.

This clonotype was seen at least ten times. V is TRBV5-1 and J is TRBJ1-1; D not resolved. CDR3 length: 13 amino acids. Germline V gene lookup returns CDR1 SGHRS and CDR2 YFSETQ. V was pared by 3 bases and J by 1 base, with 7 bases between. The CDR3 DNA is TGCGCCAGCAGCTACGGGCCGAACACTGAAGCTTTCTTT. It is translated as CASSYGPNTEAFF.

This chain links TRBV28 with TRBJ1-5; D uncertain. Trimming cost V 6 bases and J 2 bases, with 17 bases left between them. Germline V gene data show CDR1 as MDHEN and CDR2 as SYDVKM. The CDR3 is 16 residues long. Here the CDR3 DNA reads TGTGCCAGCAGCCCCGTCGCCCGCGGGGGCAATCAGCCCCAGCATTTT. Protein: CASSPVARGGNQPQHF.

The chain is built from TRBV29-1 and TRBJ2-2; D might be TRBD1 (6 bases). Deletions cut 4 bases from V and 3 bases from J, with 15 bases between. The CDR3 extends over 15 amino acids. Germline assignment: CDR1 SQVTM and CDR2 ANQGSEA. CDR3 sequence reads: CSVGWGPRDTGELFF. The CDR3 DNA is TGCAGCGTTGGGTGGGGGCCACGAGACACCGGGGAGCTGTTTTTT.

This clonotype was counted a single time. With a much larger clone just one base away, this may be a read error. The chain has TRBV19 and TRBJ2-7, with D maybe TRBD1 (5 bases). This CDR3 contains 14 residues. CDR1 is LNHDA and CDR2 is SQIVND in the germline V gene (reference sequence). The CDR3 reads CARSIQGTAYEQYF. In DNA, the CDR3 is TGTGCCCGTAGTATCCAGGGAACTGCCTACGAGCAGTACTTC.

The chain recombines TRBV6-5 with TRBJ2-7, with 8 bases fitting TRBD2. Trimming cost V 8 bases and J 3 bases; bases outside gene matches: 9. This CDR3 has 14 amino acids. Looked up from germline, CDR1 is MNHEY and CDR2 is SVGAGI. CDR3 in amino acids: CASSGTRMDYEQYF. The CDR3 DNA is TGTGCCAGCTCCGGGACTAGGATGGACTACGAGCAGTACTTC.